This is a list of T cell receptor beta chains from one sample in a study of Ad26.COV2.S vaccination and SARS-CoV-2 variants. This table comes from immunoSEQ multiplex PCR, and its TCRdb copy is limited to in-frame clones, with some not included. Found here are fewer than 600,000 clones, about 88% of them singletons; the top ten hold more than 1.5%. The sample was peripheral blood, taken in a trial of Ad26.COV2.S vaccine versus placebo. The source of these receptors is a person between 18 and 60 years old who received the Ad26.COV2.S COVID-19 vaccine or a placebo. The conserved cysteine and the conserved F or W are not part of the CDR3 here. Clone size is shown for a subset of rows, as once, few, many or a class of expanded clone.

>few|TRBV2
ASSVREGQPQH
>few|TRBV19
ASSGTGAYQPQH
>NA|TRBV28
ASSLPASSYEQY
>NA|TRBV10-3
ATTFLGGEVGTDTQY
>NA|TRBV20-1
SAVHIGYT
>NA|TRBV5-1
ASSLRGFSMYEQY
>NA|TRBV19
ASSIYRDNSPLH
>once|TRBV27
ASSSALRGRHEQF
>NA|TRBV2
ASTRQGPTEAF
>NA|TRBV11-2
ASSLDPGLAYEQY
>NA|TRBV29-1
SVVKGTTEAF
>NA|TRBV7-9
ASSSSVSTDTQY
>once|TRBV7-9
ASSNQGVSSYT
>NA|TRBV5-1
ASSPRLGDTIY
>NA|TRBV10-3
AIEPGQGSPGELF
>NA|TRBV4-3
ASSQDWAANTGELF
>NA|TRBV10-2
ASSGPAAAKNIQY
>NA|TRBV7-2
AGGGSNSPLH
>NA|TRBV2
ASIDTGTVSYEQY
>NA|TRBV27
ASSLIPSGYYEQY
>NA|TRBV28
ASSPIQGDGYT
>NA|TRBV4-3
ASSQDFRAGGPNQPQH
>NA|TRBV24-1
ATSDSSSGNSYEQY
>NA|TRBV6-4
ASSPSGGSSGANVLT
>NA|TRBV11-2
ASSPDREVNSPLH
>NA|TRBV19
ASSYKFSYEQY
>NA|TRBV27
ASSLGDRNNSPLH
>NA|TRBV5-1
ASSLFPPLAGGTSTDTQY
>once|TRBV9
ASSVGNGDTEAF
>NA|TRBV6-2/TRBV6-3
ASSQGQGSSQPQH
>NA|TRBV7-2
ASSRLAGSTQY
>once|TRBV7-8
ASSLAGGASEQY
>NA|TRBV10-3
AISDREETQY
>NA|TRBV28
ASSLAIRGTQY
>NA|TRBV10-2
ASSETRGREQF
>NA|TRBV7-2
ASSVLSYEQY
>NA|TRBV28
ASTGSGRGETQY
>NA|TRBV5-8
ASSFRGSTDTQY
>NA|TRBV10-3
AIRMGFPNSPLH